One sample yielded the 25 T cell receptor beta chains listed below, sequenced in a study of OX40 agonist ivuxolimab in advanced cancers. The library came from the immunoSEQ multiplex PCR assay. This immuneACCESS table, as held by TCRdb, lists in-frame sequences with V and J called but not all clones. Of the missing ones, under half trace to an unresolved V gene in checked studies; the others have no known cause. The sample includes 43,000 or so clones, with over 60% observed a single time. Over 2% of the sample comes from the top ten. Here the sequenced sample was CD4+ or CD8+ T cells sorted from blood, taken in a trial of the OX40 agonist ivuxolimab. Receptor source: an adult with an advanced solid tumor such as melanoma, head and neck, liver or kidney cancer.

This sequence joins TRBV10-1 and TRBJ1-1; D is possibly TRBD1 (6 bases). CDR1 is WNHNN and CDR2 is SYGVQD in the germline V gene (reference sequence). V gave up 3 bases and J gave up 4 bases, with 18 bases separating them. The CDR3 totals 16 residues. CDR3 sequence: CASSDRQGSGGTEAFF. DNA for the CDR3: TGCGCCAGCAGTGATCGGCAGGGGTCCGGGGGCACTGAAGCTTTCTTT.

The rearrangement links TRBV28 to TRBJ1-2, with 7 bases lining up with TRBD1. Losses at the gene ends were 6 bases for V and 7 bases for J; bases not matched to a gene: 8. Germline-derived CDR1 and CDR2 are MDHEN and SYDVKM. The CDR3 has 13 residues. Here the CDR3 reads CASSSNRGFGYTF. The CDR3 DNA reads TGTGCCAGCAGCTCTAACAGGGGCTTTGGCTACACCTTC.

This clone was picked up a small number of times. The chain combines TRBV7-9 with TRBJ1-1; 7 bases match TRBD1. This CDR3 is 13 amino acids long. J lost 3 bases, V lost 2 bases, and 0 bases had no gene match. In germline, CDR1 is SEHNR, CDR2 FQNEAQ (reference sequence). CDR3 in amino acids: CASSLQGDTEAFF. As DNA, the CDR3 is TGTGCCAGCAGCTTACAGGGGGACACTGAAGCTTTCTTT.

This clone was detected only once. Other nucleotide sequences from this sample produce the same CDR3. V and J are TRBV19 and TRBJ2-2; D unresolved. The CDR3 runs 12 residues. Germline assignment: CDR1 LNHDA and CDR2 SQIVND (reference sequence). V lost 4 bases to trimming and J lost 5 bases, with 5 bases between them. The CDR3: CASSTRTGELFF. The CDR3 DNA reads TGTGCCAGTAGTACCCGGACCGGGGAGCTGTTTTTT.

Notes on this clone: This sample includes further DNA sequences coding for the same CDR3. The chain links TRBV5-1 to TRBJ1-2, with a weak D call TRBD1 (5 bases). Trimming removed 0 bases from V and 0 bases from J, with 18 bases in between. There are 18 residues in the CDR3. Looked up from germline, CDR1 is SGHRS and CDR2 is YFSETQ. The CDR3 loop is CASSLGQTSSPSNYGYTF. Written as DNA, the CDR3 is TGCGCCAGCAGCTTGGGACAGACCTCTTCCCCATCTAACTATGGCTACACCTTC.

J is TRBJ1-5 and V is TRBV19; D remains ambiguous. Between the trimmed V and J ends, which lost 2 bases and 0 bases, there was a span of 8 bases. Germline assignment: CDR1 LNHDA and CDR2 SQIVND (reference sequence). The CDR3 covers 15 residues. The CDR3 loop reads CASSIRGDSNQPQHF. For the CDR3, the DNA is TGTGCCAGTAGTATACGCGGAGATAGCAATCAGCCCCAGCATTTT.

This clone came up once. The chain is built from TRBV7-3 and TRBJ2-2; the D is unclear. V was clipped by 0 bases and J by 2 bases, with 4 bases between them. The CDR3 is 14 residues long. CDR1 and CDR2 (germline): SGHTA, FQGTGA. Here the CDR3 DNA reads TGTGCCAGCAGCTTAACCATCAACACCGGGGAGCTGTTTTTT. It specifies CASSLTINTGELFF.

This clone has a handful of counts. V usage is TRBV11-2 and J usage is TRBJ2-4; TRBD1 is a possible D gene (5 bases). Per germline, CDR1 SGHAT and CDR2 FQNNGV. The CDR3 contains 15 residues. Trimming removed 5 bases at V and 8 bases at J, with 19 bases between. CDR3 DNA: TGTGCCAGCAGCCCCTGGGGCAGGGTAGAGGACATTCAGTACTTC. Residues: CASSPWGRVEDIQYF.

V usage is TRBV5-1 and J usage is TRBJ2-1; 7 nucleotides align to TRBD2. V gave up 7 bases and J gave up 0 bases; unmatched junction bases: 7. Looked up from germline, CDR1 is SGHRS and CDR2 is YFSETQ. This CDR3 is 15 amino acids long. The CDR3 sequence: CASRPRGSSYNEQFF. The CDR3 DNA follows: TGCGCCAGCCGACCCCGCGGGAGCTCCTACAATGAGCAGTTCTTC.

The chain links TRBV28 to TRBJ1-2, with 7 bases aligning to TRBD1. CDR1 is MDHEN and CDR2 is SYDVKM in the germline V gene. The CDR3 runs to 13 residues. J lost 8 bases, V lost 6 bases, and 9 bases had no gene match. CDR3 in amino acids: CASRSHRGEGYTF. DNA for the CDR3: TGTGCCAGCAGGTCTCACAGGGGTGAAGGCTACACCTTC.

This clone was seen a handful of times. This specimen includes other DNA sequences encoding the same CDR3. The CDR3 nucleotides are TGTGCCAGCAGTTCCGGGGGCTCTGGAAACACCATATATTTT. Translating it yields CASSSGGSGNTIYF. V and J are TRBV28 and TRBJ1-3; TRBD1 is a possible D gene (5 bases). V lost 4 bases to trimming and J lost 0 bases, with 7 bases between them. Germline V CDR1 and CDR2: MDHEN, SYDVKM. The CDR3 consists of 14 residues.

CDR3 nucleotide sequence: TGTGCCAGTAGTATCGCCGGGACACTCCTTAACTATGGCTACACCTTC. Its protein product is CASSIAGTLLNYGYTF. This rearrangement joins TRBV19 to TRBJ1-2; D perhaps matches TRBD1 (6 bases). Looked up from germline, CDR1 is LNHDA and CDR2 is SQIVND (reference sequence). The length of the CDR3 is 16 residues. V was shortened by 3 bases and J by 1 base, with 15 bases between the two germline ends.

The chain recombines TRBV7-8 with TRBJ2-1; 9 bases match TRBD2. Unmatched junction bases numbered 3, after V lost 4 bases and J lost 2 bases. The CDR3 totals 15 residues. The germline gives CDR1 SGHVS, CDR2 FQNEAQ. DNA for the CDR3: TGTGCCAGCAGCTCTAGCGGGATAACCTACAATGAGCAGTTCTTC. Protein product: CASSSSGITYNEQFF.

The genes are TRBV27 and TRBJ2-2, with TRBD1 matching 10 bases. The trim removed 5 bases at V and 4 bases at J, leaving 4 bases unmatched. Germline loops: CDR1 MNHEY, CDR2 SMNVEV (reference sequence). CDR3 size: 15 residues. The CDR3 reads CASSVRQGATGELFF. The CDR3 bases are TGTGCCAGCAGTGTAAGACAGGGGGCCACCGGGGAGCTGTTTTTT.

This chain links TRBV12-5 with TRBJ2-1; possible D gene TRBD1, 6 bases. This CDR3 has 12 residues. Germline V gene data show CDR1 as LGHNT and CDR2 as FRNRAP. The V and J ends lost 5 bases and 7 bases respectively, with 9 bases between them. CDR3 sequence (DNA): TGTGCTAGTGGTAGGGGGACGAATGAGCAGTTCTTC. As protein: CASGRGTNEQFF. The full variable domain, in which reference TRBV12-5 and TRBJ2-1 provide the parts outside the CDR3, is DARVTQTPRHKVTEMGQEVTMRCQPILGHNTVFWYRQTMMQGLELLAYFRNRAPLDDSGMPKDRFSAEMPDATLATLKIQPSEPRDSAVYFCASGRGTNEQFFGPGTRLTVL.

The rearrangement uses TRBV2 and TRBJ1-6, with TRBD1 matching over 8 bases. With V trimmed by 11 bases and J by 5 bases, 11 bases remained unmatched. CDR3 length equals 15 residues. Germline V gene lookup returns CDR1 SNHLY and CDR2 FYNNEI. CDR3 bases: TGTGCCGCCGCCCCCCCGACAGGGGATAATTCACCCCTCCACTTT. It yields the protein CAAAPPTGDNSPLHF.

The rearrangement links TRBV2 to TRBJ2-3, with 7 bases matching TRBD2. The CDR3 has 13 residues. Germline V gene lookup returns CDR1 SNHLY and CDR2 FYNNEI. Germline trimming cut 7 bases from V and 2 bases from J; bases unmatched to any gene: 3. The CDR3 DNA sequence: TGTGCCAGCATGAGGGACTACACAGATACGCAGTATTTT. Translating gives CASMRDYTDTQYF.

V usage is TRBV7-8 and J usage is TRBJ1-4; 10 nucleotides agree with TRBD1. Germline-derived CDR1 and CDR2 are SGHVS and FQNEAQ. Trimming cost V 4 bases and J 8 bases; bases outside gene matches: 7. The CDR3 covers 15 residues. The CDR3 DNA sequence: TGTGCCAGCAGCTCCACGGGACAGGGGCGGGAAAAACTGTTTTTT. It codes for CASSSTGQGREKLFF. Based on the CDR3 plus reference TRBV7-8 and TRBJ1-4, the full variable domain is GAGVSQSPRYKVAKRGQDVALRCDPISGHVSLFWYQQALGQGPEFLTYFQNEAQLDKSGLPSDRFFAERPEGSVSTLKIQRTQQEDSAVYLCASSSTGQGREKLFFGSGTQLSVL.

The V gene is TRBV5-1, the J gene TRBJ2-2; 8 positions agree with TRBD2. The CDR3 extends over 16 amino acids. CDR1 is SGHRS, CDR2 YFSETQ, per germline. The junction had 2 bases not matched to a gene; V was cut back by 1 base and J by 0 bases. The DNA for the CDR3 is TGCGCCAGCAGCTTGACTAGCGGTGCGAACACCGGGGAGCTGTTTTTT. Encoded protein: CASSLTSGANTGELFF.

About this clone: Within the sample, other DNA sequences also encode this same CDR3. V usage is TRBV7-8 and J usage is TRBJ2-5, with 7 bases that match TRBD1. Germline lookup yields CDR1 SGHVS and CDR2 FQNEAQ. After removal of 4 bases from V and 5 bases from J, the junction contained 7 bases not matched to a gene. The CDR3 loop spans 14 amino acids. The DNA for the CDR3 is TGTGCCAGCAGCTCCTACGACAGGGCTGAGACCCAGTACTTC. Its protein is CASSSYDRAETQYF.

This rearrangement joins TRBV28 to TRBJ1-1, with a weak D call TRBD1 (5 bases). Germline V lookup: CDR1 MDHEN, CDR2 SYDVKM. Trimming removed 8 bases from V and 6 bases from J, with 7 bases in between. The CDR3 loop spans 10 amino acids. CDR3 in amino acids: CASGRAEAFF. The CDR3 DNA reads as TGTGCCAGCGGCAGGGCTGAAGCTTTCTTT.

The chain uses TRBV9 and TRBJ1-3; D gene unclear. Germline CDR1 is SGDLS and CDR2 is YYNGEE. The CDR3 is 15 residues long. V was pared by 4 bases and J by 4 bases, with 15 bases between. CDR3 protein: CASSPRNSFGNTIYF. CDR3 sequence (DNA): TGTGCCAGCAGCCCCCGAAACAGTTTCGGAAACACCATATATTTT.

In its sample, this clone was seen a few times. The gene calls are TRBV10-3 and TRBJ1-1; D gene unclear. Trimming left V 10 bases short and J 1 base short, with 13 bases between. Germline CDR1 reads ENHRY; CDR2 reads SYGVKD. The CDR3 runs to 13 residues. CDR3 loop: CASRPSRNTEAFF. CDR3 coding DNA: TGTGCCAGCCGACCCTCCCGGAACACTGAAGCTTTCTTT.

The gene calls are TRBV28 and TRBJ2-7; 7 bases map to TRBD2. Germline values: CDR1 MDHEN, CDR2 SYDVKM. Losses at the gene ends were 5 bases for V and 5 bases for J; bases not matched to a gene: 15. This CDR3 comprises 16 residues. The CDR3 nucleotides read TGTGCCAGCAGTCCTTCCTTCGTCGGGAGGAACGACGAGCAGTACTTC. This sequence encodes CASSPSFVGRNDEQYF. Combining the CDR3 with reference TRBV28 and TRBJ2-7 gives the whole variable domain DVKVTQSSRYLVKRTGEKVFLECVQDMDHENMFWYRQDPGLGLRLIYFSYDVKMKEKGDIPEGYSVSREKKERFSLILESASTNQTSMYLCASSPSFVGRNDEQYFGPGTRLTVT.

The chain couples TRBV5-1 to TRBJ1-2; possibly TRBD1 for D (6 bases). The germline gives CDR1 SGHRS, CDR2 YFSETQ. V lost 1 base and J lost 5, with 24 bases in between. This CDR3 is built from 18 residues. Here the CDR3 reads CASSLSGFTRGKGYGYTF. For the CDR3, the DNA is TGCGCCAGCAGCTTGTCAGGATTTACAAGGGGGAAGGGGTATGGCTACACCTTC. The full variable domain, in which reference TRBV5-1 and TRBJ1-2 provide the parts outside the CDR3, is KAGVTQTPRYLIKTRGQQVTLSCSPISGHRSVSWYQQTPGQGLQFLFEYFSETQRNKGNFPGRFSGRQFSNSRSEMNVSTLELGDSALYLCASSLSGFTRGKGYGYTFGSGTRLTVV.